The rows below give T cell receptor beta chains drawn from one sample of a study of Graves' ophthalmopathy and Graves' hyperthyroidism. One entry per CDR3 protein, called by TCRdb with MiXCR from the multiplex PCR reads. The sample shows hundreds of thousands of distinct CDR3 sequences, under 25% of them seen only once. The sample comprised peripheral blood. All receptors derive from a woman aged 18-30 years with stable Graves' hyperthyroidism. CDR3s include the opening cysteine and the closing phenylalanine or tryptophan. The D gene is left open where the match is weak. Rows may omit the clone size; those that give it use once, few, many or a size class.

>TRBV20-1|.|.|TRBJ1-6
CSARVGGNSPLHF
TGCAGTGCTAGAGTGGGGGGTAATTCACCCCTCCACTTT
>TRBV4-1|.|many|TRBJ1-3
CASSQRGRSSGNTIYF
TGCGCCAGCAGCCAACGGGGCAGGAGCTCTGGAAACACCATATATTTT
>TRBV11-2|TRBD1|many|TRBJ1-1
CASIRTGRNTEAFF
TGTGCCAGCATCCGGACAGGTCGGAACACTGAAGCTTTCTTT
>TRBV5-1|TRBD1|many|TRBJ1-3
CASSLGGAGNTIYF
TGCGCCAGCAGCTTAGGGGGCGCAGGAAACACCATATATTTT
>TRBV5-1|TRBD1|few|TRBJ1-1
CASSTTGGVGEAFF
TGCGCCAGCAGCACGACAGGGGGCGTAGGTGAAGCTTTCTTT
>TRBV7-9|TRBD2|many|TRBJ2-7
CASSLQAGTSYEQYF
TGTGCCAGCAGCCTCCAAGCGGGAACGTCCTACGAGCAGTACTTC
>TRBV19|.|many|TRBJ2-7
CASSPSSAVSSYEQYF
TGTGCCAGTAGTCCCTCCAGCGCCGTATCCTCCTACGAGCAGTACTTC
>TRBV5-1|TRBD1|.|TRBJ2-7
CASRPKGTGSYEQYF
TGCGCCAGCAGACCGAAAGGGACAGGGAGTTACGAGCAGTACTTC
>TRBV6-1|.|many|TRBJ2-7
CATRGGGDVGYEQYF
TGTGCCACCAGGGGGGGAGGCGACGTCGGCTACGAGCAGTACTTC
>TRBV7-8|.|many|TRBJ2-6
CASSHAEVLGANVLTF
TGTGCCAGCAGCCACGCCGAGGTTCTCGGGGCCAACGTCCTGACTTTC
>TRBV5-1|.|many|TRBJ2-5
CASSTTQETQYF
TGCGCCAGCAGCACTACTCAAGAGACCCAGTACTTC
>TRBV20-1|.|many|TRBJ1-6
CSARDRQVYSPLHF
TGCAGTGCTAGAGATCGCCAGGTCTATTCACCCCTCCACTTT
>TRBV5-1|TRBD1|many|TRBJ2-7
CASRFGQDNYYEQYF
TGCGCCAGCAGATTTGGACAGGATAACTACTACGAGCAGTACTTC
>TRBV29-1|.|many|TRBJ2-7
CSVEYTGNSYEQYF
TGCAGCGTTGAATATACAGGTAACTCCTACGAGCAGTACTTC
>TRBV20-1|TRBD2|many|TRBJ2-7
CSAISGRRLGEQYF
TGCAGTGCAATTAGCGGGAGAAGATTGGGCGAGCAGTACTTC
>TRBV6-2/TRBV6-3|.|many|TRBJ2-6
CASSYRESGANVLTF
TGTGCCAGCAGTTACCGAGAATCTGGGGCCAACGTCCTGACTTTC